This TCR beta chain appears in the sequencing data of a study of graft-versus-host responses after intestinal transplantation. Germline CDR1 reads MDHEN; CDR2 reads SYDVKM. After removal of 11 bases from V and 3 bases from J, the junction contained 14 bases not matched to a gene. The CDR3 totals 15 residues. With respect to this clone: What it recognizes is unknown.

General study findings and limits: Patients who carried graft-donor T cell macrochimerism also had high graft-versus-host to host-versus-graft clonal ratios in their allografts. GvH clones appeared in recipient marrow, some first in ileum or blood. Peak GvH clone levels in circulation were associated with early post-transplant HvG declines.

Here immunoSEQ multiplex PCR was the method, and the copy in TCRdb shows in-frame clones only, minus some. The sample lists roughly 6,700 clones, over 75% occurring once. The chain uses TRBV28 and TRBJ2-7; TRBD2 agrees at 9 bases. This TCR came from a human patient who received an intestinal transplant, so some T cells may come from the graft donor. The material was PBMCs, obtained around 88 days after transplant. The CDR3 loop reads CASQPGLANNYEQYF. DNA of the CDR3: TGTGCCTCTCAACCGGGACTAGCAAATAACTACGAGCAGTACTTC.